Below are 21 T cell receptor beta chains sequenced from a single sample in a study of T-cell reconstitution after alpha-beta-depleted transplantation in children. Unique molecular identifiers were used to barcode this TCRbeta library. From the PCR reads, TCRdb called clonotypes with MiXCR, one entry per CDR3 protein. Of about 260,000 distinct CDR3 sequences in the sample, roughly 12% are singletons; the top ten hold about a quarter. Sequenced here: peripheral blood, sampled 180 days after TCRalphabeta/CD19-depleted stem cell transplant. The receptors derive from a male patient aged 2-9 years who had a stem cell transplant for chronic granulomatous disease, so the T cells may come from the graft donor.

This clonotype was seen at least ten times. This sequence joins TRBV28 and TRBJ2-3; D remains ambiguous. The CDR3 is made up of 12 amino acids. CDR1 MDHEN and CDR2 SYDVKM come from the germline V gene. Trimming removed 1 base at V and 5 bases at J, with 4 bases between. CDR3 loop: CASSLFKDTQYF. The CDR3 DNA sequence: TGTGCCAGCAGTTTATTTAAAGATACGCAGTATTTT.

This clonotype was picked up many times. The chain links TRBV6-2 or TRBV6-3 to TRBJ2-6, with D maybe TRBD2 (7 bases). V lost 7 bases and J lost 4, with 17 bases in between. Germline lookup yields CDR1 MNHEY and CDR2 SVGEGT. The CDR3 loop spans 16 amino acids. CDR3: CASTRRGARGANVLTF. The CDR3 bases are TGTGCCAGCACCCGCCGGGGGGCGCGGGGGGCCAACGTCCTGACTTTC.

This clonotype occurred many times. The chain carries TRBV11-2 and TRBJ2-5, with 11 bases lining up with TRBD2. Losses at the gene ends were 1 base for V and 5 bases for J; bases not matched to a gene: 6. Germline V gene lookup returns CDR1 SGHAT and CDR2 FQNNGV. The CDR3 runs to 16 residues. The CDR3 DNA follows: TGTGCCAGCAGCTTAGCCCTAGCGGGGGGTGGTGAGACCCAGTACTTC. It encodes CASSLALAGGGETQYF.

This clonotype was seen repeatedly, ten times or more. This rearrangement joins TRBV20-1 to TRBJ2-4; unclear D gene. The germline gives CDR1 DFQATT, CDR2 SNEGSKA (reference sequence). Trimming took 4 bases from V and 1 from J, leaving 11 bases between them. CDR3 size: 14 residues. CDR3 in DNA: TGCAGTGCTAAAGTACCCGGGGCCAAAAACATTCAGTACTTC. This codes for CSAKVPGAKNIQYF.

This clonotype occurred many times. The V gene is TRBV10-3, the J gene TRBJ1-5, with a tentative D call TRBD1 (5 bases). CDR3 size: 14 residues. Germline V gives CDR1 ENHRY, CDR2 SYGVKD. V was shortened by 6 bases and J by 2 bases, with 11 bases between the two germline ends. The CDR3 loop is CAIRGDSGNQPQHF. The CDR3 nucleotides are TGTGCCATCAGGGGCGACAGCGGCAATCAGCCCCAGCATTTT.

This clonotype was seen at least ten times. This chain joins TRBV12-3 or TRBV12-4 and TRBJ1-5; D is perhaps TRBD1 (6 bases). The CDR3 loop spans 15 amino acids. Trimming took off 7 bases at V and 2 bases at J, with 15 bases between the two ends. The CDR3 spells CASTSGVTGNQPQHF. CDR3 in DNA: TGTGCCAGCACCTCAGGGGTGACTGGCAATCAGCCCCAGCATTTT.

V gene TRBV5-4 combines with J gene TRBJ2-7; D remains unclear. V lost 2 bases to trimming and J lost 0 bases, with 9 bases between them. Germline CDR1 is SGHNT and CDR2 is YYREEE (reference sequence). The CDR3 covers 14 residues. The CDR3 reads CASSFRMNSYEQYF. The CDR3 DNA reads as TGTGCCAGCAGCTTTCGGATGAACTCCTACGAGCAGTACTTC.

This clonotype was seen many times. The gene calls are TRBV20-1 and TRBJ1-4, with 7 nucleotides matching TRBD1. The CDR3 is 14 residues long. The V and J ends lost 1 base and 6 bases, in that order; junction bases with no gene match: 5. Germline V CDR1 and CDR2: DFQATT, SNEGSKA (reference sequence). The CDR3, as DNA: TGCAGTGCTAGAGTTGGCAGGGGGGATGAAAAACTGTTTTTT. This translates into CSARVGRGDEKLFF.

This clonotype came up many times. The chain recombines TRBV5-5 with TRBJ2-1; D gene ambiguous. The V end was cut by 4 bases, the J end by 7 bases, with 12 bases between. This CDR3 is built from 13 residues. Germline assignment: CDR1 SGHKS and CDR2 YYEKEE (reference sequence). The CDR3 region is CASSAGWWNEQFF. CDR3 DNA sequence: TGTGCCAGCAGCGCCGGGTGGTGGAATGAGCAGTTCTTC.

This clonotype was seen repeatedly, ten times or more. The V and J genes are TRBV18 and TRBJ2-1; 10 nucleotides match TRBD1. Germline CDR1 is KGHSH and CDR2 is LQKENI. CDR3 length: 18 amino acids. V trimming: 5 bases; J trimming: 4 bases; junction bases outside the gene matches: 14. As DNA, the CDR3 is TGTGCCAGCTCATTCCGGGACAGGGGCCATCAAGGGTACAATGAGCAGTTCTTC. It encodes CASSFRDRGHQGYNEQFF.

This clonotype was picked up many times. The gene calls are TRBV27 and TRBJ2-1; D unclear. V was clipped by 4 bases and J by 9 bases, with 13 bases between them. The germline V gene has CDR1 MNHEY and CDR2 SMNVEV (reference sequence). This CDR3 is built from 13 residues. For the CDR3, the DNA is TGTGCCAGCAGTTGGTCGGGTGGTGGTGAGCAGTTCTTC. Amino acid sequence: CASSWSGGGEQFF.

As for this clonotype: One end of the junction fails to match germline, which may point to a read error. V gene TRBV7-9 combines with J gene TRBJ2-7, with D possibly TRBD1 on 6 matching bases. The CDR3 contains 14 residues. Per the germline V gene, CDR1 is SEHNR and CDR2 is FQNEAQ (reference sequence). CDR3 bases: TGTGCCAGCAGCTCCGTACAGGGAAACTACGAGCGGTACTTC. Its translation: CASSSVQGNYERYF.

The V and J genes are TRBV25-1 and TRBJ2-2; the match to TRBD1 covers 10 bases. J was trimmed by 3 bases and V by 6 bases; bases with no gene match: 10. From germline, CDR1 is MGHDK and CDR2 SYGVNS. The CDR3 runs 17 residues. The CDR3 loop is CASRFDRGQGYTGELFF. DNA for the CDR3: TGTGCCAGCAGATTCGACAGGGGGCAGGGGTACACCGGGGAGCTGTTTTTT.

This clonotype was picked up many times. J is TRBJ1-5 and V is TRBV20-1; 10 bases align to TRBD1. Germline values: CDR1 DFQATT, CDR2 SNEGSKA (reference sequence). The CDR3 is 16 amino acids. Losses at the gene ends were 2 bases for V and 7 bases for J; bases not matched to a gene: 11. This CDR3 is CSARKGQGKVLQPQHF. CDR3 nucleotide sequence: TGCAGTGCTAGAAAGGGACAGGGGAAGGTATTACAGCCCCAGCATTTT.

At least ten counts were recorded for this clonotype. The V and J genes are TRBV7-8 and TRBJ2-1; D is ambiguous. The CDR3 spans 12 residues. Germline V lookup: CDR1 SGHVS, CDR2 FQNEAQ. Trimming left V 3 bases short and J 7 bases short, with 7 bases between. CDR3 sequence: CASSLRWNEQFF. As DNA, the CDR3 is TGTGCCAGCAGCTTGAGGTGGAATGAGCAGTTCTTC.

This clonotype was seen repeatedly, ten times or more. The chain recombines TRBV29-1 with TRBJ2-3, with a tentative D call TRBD1 (5 bases). Per the germline V gene, CDR1 is SQVTM and CDR2 is ANQGSEA. The CDR3 has 11 amino acids. V was clipped by 6 bases and J by 4 bases, with 8 bases between them. The CDR3 bases are TGCAGCGTCGCCAGGGCAGATACGCAGTATTTT. It yields the protein CSVARADTQYF.

As regards this clonotype: Being one base from a much bigger clone, this may be a read error. This chain joins TRBV6-4 and TRBJ2-3, with D possibly being TRBD1 (6 bases). V was cut by 6 bases and J by 5 bases, with 15 bases left in between. CDR3 length equals 14 residues. The V gene's germline CDR1 is MRHNA and CDR2 SNTAGT. CDR3 in DNA: TGTGCCAGCAGCGTGGACAGAACCATAGATACGCAGTATTTT. Protein product: CASSVDRTIDTQYF.

This clonotype was counted ten times or more. This rearrangement joins TRBV6-1 to TRBJ1-6; D remains ambiguous. The CDR3 extends over 14 amino acids. V dropped 7 bases and J dropped 0 bases, with 7 bases sitting between them. Germline values: CDR1 MNHNS, CDR2 SASEGT. CDR3 sequence (DNA): TGTGCCAGCACCGCGAGCTCCTATAATTCACCCCTCCACTTT. Protein sequence: CASTASSYNSPLHF.

This clonotype showed up many times. This chain connects TRBV12-3 or TRBV12-4 to TRBJ1-4; D gene uncertain. CDR3 length: 14 residues. V was trimmed by 6 bases and J by 10 bases, leaving 18 bases between them. CDR3 nucleotides: TGTGCCAGCAGCCACCCGAATGAGCGAAGAAAACTGTTTTTT. Protein sequence: CASSHPNERRKLFF.

This clonotype has at least ten counts. The chain links TRBV7-2 to TRBJ2-7; a weak D match, TRBD2 (5 bases). This CDR3 has 14 amino acids. Trimming pared 0 bases from V and 4 bases from J, leaving 10 bases between. Germline V gives CDR1 SGHTA, CDR2 FQGNSA. CDR3 residues: CASSLAGEIYEQYF. CDR3 DNA: TGTGCCAGCAGCTTAGCGGGAGAGATATACGAGCAGTACTTC.

This clonotype showed up just a few times. The chain carries TRBV4-1 and TRBJ2-7, with D perhaps TRBD1 (5 bases). The CDR3 spans 16 residues. Trimming cost V 0 bases and J 4 bases, with 16 bases left between them. Looked up from germline, CDR1 is MGHRA and CDR2 is YSYEKL. The CDR3 region is CASSQEGPLGPYEQYF. The CDR3 DNA reads as TGCGCCAGCAGCCAAGAAGGACCCCTGGGGCCTTACGAGCAGTACTTC.